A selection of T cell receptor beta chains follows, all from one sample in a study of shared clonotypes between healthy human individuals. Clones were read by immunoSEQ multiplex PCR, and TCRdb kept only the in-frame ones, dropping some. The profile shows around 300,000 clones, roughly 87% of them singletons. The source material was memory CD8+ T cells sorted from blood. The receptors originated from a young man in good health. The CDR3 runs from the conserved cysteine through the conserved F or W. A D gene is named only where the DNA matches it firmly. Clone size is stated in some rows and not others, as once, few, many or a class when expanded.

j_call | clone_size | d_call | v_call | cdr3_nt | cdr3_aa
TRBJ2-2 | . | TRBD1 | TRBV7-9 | TGTGCCAGCAGCCCCGACAGGGGGTGGACCGGGGAGCTGTTTTTT | CASSPDRGWTGELFF
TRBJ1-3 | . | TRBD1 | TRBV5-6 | TGTGCCAGCAGCTTGTGGACAGGGGACAACTCTGGAAACACCATATATTTT | CASSLWTGDNSGNTIYF
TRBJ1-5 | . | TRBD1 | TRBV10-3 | TGTGCCCTTCACAACCGACGGGACAGGAATAGCAATCAGCCCCAGCATTTT | CALHNRRDRNSNQPQHF
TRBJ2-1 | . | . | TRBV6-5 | TGTGCCAGCAGTTACTTGAATGGGGGAAATGAGCAGTTCTTC | CASSYLNGGNEQFF
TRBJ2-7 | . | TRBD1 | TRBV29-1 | TGCAGCGTAGGTGGGACAGGGTGGTCCTACGAGCAGTACTTC | CSVGGTGWSYEQYF
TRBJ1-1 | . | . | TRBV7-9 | TGTGCCAGCAGCTTACCCGGAGGGGGCACTGAAGCTTTCTTT | CASSLPGGGTEAFF
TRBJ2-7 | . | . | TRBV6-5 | TGTGCCAGCAGTTACTCGAGGACAGCTTTCTACGAGCAGTACTTC | CASSYSRTAFYEQYF
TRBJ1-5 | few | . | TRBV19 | TGTGCCAGCCTACAGGGTTACAATCAGCCCCAGCATTTT | CASLQGYNQPQHF
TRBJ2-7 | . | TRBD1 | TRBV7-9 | TGTGCCAGCAGCTCGACCGTGACAGGGTTACTCTACGAGCAGTACTTC | CASSSTVTGLLYEQYF
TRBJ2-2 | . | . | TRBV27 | TGTGCCAGCAGTTCGGGACTCAACACCGGGGAGCTGTTTTTT | CASSSGLNTGELFF
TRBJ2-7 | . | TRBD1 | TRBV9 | TGTGCCAGCAGCGTAGGAACAGGGGTTTATTCCTACGAGCAGTACTTC | CASSVGTGVYSYEQYF
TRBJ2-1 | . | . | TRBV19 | TGTGCCAGTAAGCGACTAGAAGTTGGTGAGCAGTTCTTC | CASKRLEVGEQFF
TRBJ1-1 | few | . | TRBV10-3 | TGTGCCATCAGTTATGACAGGAACACTGAAGCTTTCTTT | CAISYDRNTEAFF
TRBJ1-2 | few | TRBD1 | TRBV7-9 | TGTGCCCTCCCCTTGACAGGGAGGAATGGCTACACCTTC | CALPLTGRNGYTF
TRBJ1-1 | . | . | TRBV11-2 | TGTGCCAGCAGCTTAGGGCCGACCTCGAACACTGAAGCTTTCTTT | CASSLGPTSNTEAFF
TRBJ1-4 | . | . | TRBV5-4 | TGTGCCAGCAGCTTGGCTCTGGGGGATTGGAATGAAAAACTGTTTTTT | CASSLALGDWNEKLFF
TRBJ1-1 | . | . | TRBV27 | TGTGCCAGCAGTTTAGGGACGATGAACACTGAAGCTTTCTTT | CASSLGTMNTEAFF
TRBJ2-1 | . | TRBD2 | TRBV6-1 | TGTGCCAGCAGAGAGCGGGGACTATACAATGAGCAGTTCTTC | CASRERGLYNEQFF
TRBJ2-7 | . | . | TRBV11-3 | TGTGCCAGCAGCACCCGGGACGGCTACGAGCAGTACTTC | CASSTRDGYEQYF
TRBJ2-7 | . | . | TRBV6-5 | TGTGCCAGCAGTTACTCGGGAAGCCCCTACGAGCAGTACTTC | CASSYSGSPYEQYF
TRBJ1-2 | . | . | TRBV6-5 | TGTGCCAGCAGAAGGCCTGCCGACGTTCAATATGGCTACACCTTC | CASRRPADVQYGYTF